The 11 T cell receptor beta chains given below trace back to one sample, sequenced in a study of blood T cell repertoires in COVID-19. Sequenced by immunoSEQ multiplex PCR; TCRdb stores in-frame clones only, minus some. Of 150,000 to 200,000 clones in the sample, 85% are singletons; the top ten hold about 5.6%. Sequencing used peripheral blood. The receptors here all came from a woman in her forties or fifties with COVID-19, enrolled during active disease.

The DNA for the CDR3 is TGTGCCAGCAGTTACTCCCTAACTACTGAAGCTTTCTTT. It codes for CASSYSLTTEAFF. The chain is built from TRBV6-5 and TRBJ1-1; no firm D call. The ends were cut back, 0 bases at V and 5 bases at J, with 7 bases in the middle. The germline CDR1 and CDR2 sequences are MNHEY and SVGAGI. The CDR3 runs 13 residues.

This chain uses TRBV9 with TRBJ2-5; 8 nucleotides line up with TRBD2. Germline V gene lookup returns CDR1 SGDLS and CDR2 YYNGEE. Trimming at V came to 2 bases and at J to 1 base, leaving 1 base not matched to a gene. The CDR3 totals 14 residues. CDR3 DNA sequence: TGTGCCAGCAGCGTTAGCGGGACCCAAGAGACCCAGTACTTC. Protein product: CASSVSGTQETQYF.

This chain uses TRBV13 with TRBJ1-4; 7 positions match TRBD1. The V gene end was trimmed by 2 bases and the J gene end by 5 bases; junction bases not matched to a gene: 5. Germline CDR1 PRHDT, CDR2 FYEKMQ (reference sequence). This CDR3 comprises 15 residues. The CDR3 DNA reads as TGTGCCAGCAGCTTAATGGGACAGCTAAATGAAAAACTGTTTTTT. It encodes CASSLMGQLNEKLFF.

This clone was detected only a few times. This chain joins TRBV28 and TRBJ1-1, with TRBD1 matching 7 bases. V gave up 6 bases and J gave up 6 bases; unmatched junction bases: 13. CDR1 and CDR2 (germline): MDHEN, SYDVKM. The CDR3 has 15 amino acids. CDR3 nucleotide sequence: TGTGCCAGCAGGGACCTCGACAGGGCAACGCCTGAAGCTTTCTTT. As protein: CASRDLDRATPEAFF.

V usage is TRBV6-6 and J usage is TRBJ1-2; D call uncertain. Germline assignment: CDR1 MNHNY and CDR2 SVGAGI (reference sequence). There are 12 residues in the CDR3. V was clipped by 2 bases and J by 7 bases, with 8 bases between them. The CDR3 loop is CASSYPQAGYTF. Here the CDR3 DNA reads TGTGCCAGCAGTTACCCGCAAGCTGGCTACACCTTC.

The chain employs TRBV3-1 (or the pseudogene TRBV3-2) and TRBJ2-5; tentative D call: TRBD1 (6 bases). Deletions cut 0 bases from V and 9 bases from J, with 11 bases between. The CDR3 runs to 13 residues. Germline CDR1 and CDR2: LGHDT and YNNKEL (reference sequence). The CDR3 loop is CASSQDTDRSQYF. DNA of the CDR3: TGTGCCAGCAGCCAAGATACGGACAGATCCCAGTACTTC.

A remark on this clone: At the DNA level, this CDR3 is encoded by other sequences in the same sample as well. CDR3 nucleotide sequence: TGCGCCAGCAGCCCCGGGGGGACGGGGAACTACGAGCAGTACTTC. It specifies CASSPGGTGNYEQYF. The chain is built from TRBV5-1 and TRBJ2-7; 7 bases line up with TRBD2. Losses at the gene ends were 4 bases for V and 3 bases for J; bases not matched to a gene: 10. Germline-derived CDR1 and CDR2 are SGHRS and YFSETQ. This CDR3 is built from 15 residues.

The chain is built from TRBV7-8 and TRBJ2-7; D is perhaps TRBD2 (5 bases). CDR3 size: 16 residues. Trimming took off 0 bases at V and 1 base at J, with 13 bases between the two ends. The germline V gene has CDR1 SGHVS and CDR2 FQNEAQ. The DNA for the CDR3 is TGTGCCAGCAGCTTAGCACTAGGGCAGGAGTCCTACGAGCAGTACTTC. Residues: CASSLALGQESYEQYF.

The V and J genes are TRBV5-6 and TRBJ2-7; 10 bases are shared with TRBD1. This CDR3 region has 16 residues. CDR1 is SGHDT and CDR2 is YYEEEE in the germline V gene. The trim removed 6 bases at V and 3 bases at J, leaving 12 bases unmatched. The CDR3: CASTRRRTGGHYEQYF. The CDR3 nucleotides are TGTGCCAGCACCCGGAGGCGGACAGGGGGGCACTACGAGCAGTACTTC.

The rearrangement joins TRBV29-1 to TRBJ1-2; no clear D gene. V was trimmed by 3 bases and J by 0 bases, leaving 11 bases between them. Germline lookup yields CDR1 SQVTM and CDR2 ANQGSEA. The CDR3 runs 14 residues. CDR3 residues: CSVDAGTSNYGYTF. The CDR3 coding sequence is TGCAGCGTTGATGCAGGAACCTCTAACTATGGCTACACCTTC. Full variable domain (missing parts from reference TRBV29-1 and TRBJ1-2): SAVISQKPSRDICQRGTSLTIQCQVDSQVTMMFWYRQQPGQSLTLIATANQGSEATYESGFVIDKFPISRPNLTFSTLTVSNMSPEDSSIYLCSVDAGTSNYGYTFGSGTRLTVV.

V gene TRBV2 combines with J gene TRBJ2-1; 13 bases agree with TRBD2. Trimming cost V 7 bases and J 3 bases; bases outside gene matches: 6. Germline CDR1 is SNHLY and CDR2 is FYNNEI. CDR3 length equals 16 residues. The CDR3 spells CASTTSGGTLYNEQFF. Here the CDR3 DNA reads TGTGCCAGCACGACTAGCGGGGGGACCCTCTACAATGAGCAGTTCTTC.